The clone carrying this TCR beta chain has a handful of counts. The antigen remains unidentified. A clone one base away is much larger, so this may be a read error. This record belongs to a study of blood T cells in healthy people across ages. The study, taken as a whole, reports: With donor CMV status unknown, expanded clonotype changes were possibly confounded.

CDR1 is SEHNR and CDR2 is FQNEAQ in the germline V gene (reference sequence). The CDR3 totals 13 residues. Primed by a sample-barcoded 5' primer and a J-beta primer mix, a second PCR proceeded for roughly 7 to 12 cycles. Each CDR3 protein is one row after TCRdb ran MiXCR on the 5' RACE reads. The table includes under 1,100,000 distinct CDR3 sequences, around 25% detected once. The sample was also linked to a second study, of T cells of mothers and their children. That paper adds: Unrelated pairs and related pairs have their TCR recombination output shaped similarly by thymic selection. Related mother and child pairs showed slightly greater overlap (not significant) than unrelated pairs did.

The rearrangement joins TRBV7-9 to TRBJ2-5; tentatively, D is TRBD1 (5 bases). The assigned J gene may be wrong: the sequence end matches TRBJ2-1 better. The origin of this receptor is a girl aged 2 to 10 in good health. Material for sequencing was blood. The chain's CDR3 is CAGSLGVWNEQFF. In DNA form, the CDR3 reads TGTGCCGGCAGCTTAGGGGTTTGGAATGAGCAGTTCTTC.